This T cell receptor beta chain comes out of a study of T-cell reconstitution after alpha-beta-depleted transplantation in children. Study results and limitations: Elevated TCRbeta diversity at day 60 was traced, in some patients, to surviving recipient T cells and thymic progenitors. At the one-year point after transplant, T-cell counts and TCRbeta diversity were found to come mostly from T cells that had been newly produced.

A TCRbeta library incorporating unique molecular identifiers was prepared. Via MiXCR, TCRdb re-called the PCR reads, giving one row per CDR3 protein. The table has roughly 76,000 distinct CDR3 sequences, roughly 11% seen once; the top ten hold about 12%. The germline CDR1 and CDR2 sequences are MGHDK and SYGVNS. V was shortened by 3 bases and J by 4 bases, with 12 bases between the two germline ends. The CDR3 sequence is 14 residues long. This clonotype was seen many times. The antigen is unknown. The receptor's source is a boy between 10 and 17 years old with acute myeloid leukemia, due to receive a stem cell transplant. The rearrangement joins TRBV25-1 to TRBJ1-1; no definite D call. Sequenced material: PBMCs, taken before TCRalphabeta/CD19-depleted stem cell transplant. The CDR3 loop reads CASSDFWGGTEAFF. As DNA, the CDR3 is TGTGCCAGCAGTGATTTCTGGGGAGGCACTGAAGCTTTCTTT.